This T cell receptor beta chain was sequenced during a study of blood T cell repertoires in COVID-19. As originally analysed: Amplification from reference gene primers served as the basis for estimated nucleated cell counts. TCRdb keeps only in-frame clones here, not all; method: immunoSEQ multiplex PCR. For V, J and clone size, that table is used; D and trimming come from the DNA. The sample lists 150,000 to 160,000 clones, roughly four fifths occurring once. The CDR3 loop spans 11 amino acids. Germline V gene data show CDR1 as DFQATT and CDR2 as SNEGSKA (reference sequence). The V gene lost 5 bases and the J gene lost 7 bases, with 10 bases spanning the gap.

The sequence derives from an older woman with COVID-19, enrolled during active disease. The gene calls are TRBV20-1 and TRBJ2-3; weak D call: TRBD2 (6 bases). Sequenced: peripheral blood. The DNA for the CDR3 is TGCAGTGCTGACGGGAGATATACGCAGTATTTT. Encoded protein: CSADGRYTQYF.